The 29 T cell receptor beta chains listed next were all sequenced from one sample in a study of Ad26.COV2.S vaccination and SARS-CoV-2 variants. Documented treatment: over 15 received Ad26.COV2.S at low or high dose, single or two shots; a few received placebo; per-sample allocation not given. On day 63 after the first injection, vaccine and placebo recipients gave samples. Produced via immunoSEQ multiplex PCR; TCRdb's table is partial and in-frame only. The sample yields about 350,000 clones, roughly 90% seen once. Sequences were derived from peripheral blood, sampled in a trial of Ad26.COV2.S vaccine versus placebo. The receptors were gathered from a person aged 18 to 59 who received the Ad26.COV2.S COVID-19 vaccine or a placebo.

In this sample, this clone turned up once. The chain carries TRBV7-9 and TRBJ1-5; 9 bases align to TRBD1. The germline gives CDR1 SEHNR, CDR2 FQNEAQ (reference sequence). The CDR3 totals 16 residues. V lost 1 base, J lost 9 bases, and 10 bases stayed unmatched. For the CDR3, the DNA is TGTGCCAGCAGCTTAGGTACAGGGGGCCTCAAGCGGCCCCAGCATTTT. This gives the protein CASSLGTGGLKRPQHF.

This sequence joins TRBV18 and TRBJ2-3; a weak D match, TRBD1 (5 bases). Per the germline V gene, CDR1 is KGHSH and CDR2 is LQKENI. V was shortened by 3 bases and J by 2 bases, with 9 bases between the two germline ends. The CDR3 has 14 residues. CDR3 residues: CASSPDTHTDTQYF. DNA for the CDR3: TGTGCCAGCTCACCGGACACACACACAGATACGCAGTATTTT.

The chain employs TRBV4-2 and TRBJ2-6; 10 positions match TRBD1. Trimming cost V 3 bases and J 1 base; bases outside gene matches: 9. The CDR3 has 19 residues. Germline CDR1 and CDR2: LGHNA and YNFKEQ. CDR3 coding DNA: TGTGCCAGCAGCCAGGAGCCCGGGACAGGGGTTTCTGGGGCCAACGTCCTGACTTTC. Its translation is CASSQEPGTGVSGANVLTF.

This clone appeared once. The gene calls are TRBV29-1 and TRBJ2-5; the D is unclear. The V gene lost 8 bases and the J gene lost 4 bases, with 29 bases spanning the gap. Germline CDR1 is SQVTM and CDR2 is ANQGSEA. The CDR3 is 17 amino acids. DNA for the CDR3: TGCAGCTTCAAACCCGGCCTATCGGGCCGAAAGAGAGAGACCCAGTACTTC. It yields the protein CSFKPGLSGRKRETQYF.

This sequence joins TRBV7-2 and TRBJ2-6; D could derive from TRBD1 or TRBD2 (5 bases each). Deletions cut 8 bases from V and 4 bases from J, with 21 bases between. CDR1 and CDR2 (germline): SGHTA, FQGNSA. CDR3 length: 17 amino acids. DNA for the CDR3: TGTGCCAGCTCTTCAGGACCGGGGCGTGGGGGGGCCAACGTCCTGACTTTC. This encodes CASSSGPGRGGANVLTF.

The chain recombines TRBV27 with TRBJ1-6; TRBD1 is a possible D gene (6 bases). The CDR3 is 15 residues long. The germline V gene has CDR1 MNHEY and CDR2 SMNVEV (reference sequence). V was shortened by 3 bases and J by 6 bases, with 12 bases between the two germline ends. The CDR3 region has the DNA TGTGCCAGCAGTTTCAACAGGGTCGTTAATTCACCCCTCCACTTT. Amino acid sequence: CASSFNRVVNSPLHF.

This sequence joins TRBV5-4 and TRBJ1-5; possible D gene TRBD1, 5 bases. The CDR3 contains 15 residues. CDR1 is SGHNT, CDR2 YYREEE, per germline (reference sequence). The ends were cut back, 4 bases at V and 3 bases at J, with 14 bases in the middle. CDR3 coding DNA: TGTGCCAGCAGCGTTGGAGGGGTCCCCAATCAGCCCCAGCATTTT. Protein: CASSVGGVPNQPQHF.

The V call is TRBV19, the J call TRBJ2-5; a possible D gene is TRBD2 (6 bases). From germline, CDR1 is LNHDA and CDR2 SQIVND (reference sequence). This CDR3 region has 14 residues. V lost 6 bases and J 1 base, leaving 12 bases between the germline ends. For the CDR3, the DNA is TGTGCCAGTAGGTCGGGACTGAGCCAAGAGACCCAGTACTTC. Its protein product is CASRSGLSQETQYF.

The V call is TRBV25-1, the J call TRBJ1-1; D remains ambiguous. Trimming removed 4 bases at V and 8 bases at J, with 8 bases between. The CDR3 extends over 11 amino acids. Germline CDR1 and CDR2: MGHDK and SYGVNS. CDR3 nucleotide sequence: TGTGCCAGCAGTGTAACGGGGGAAGCTTTCTTT. This gives the protein CASSVTGEAFF.

The V call is TRBV7-9, the J call TRBJ1-1; D might be TRBD1 (6 bases). Trimming cost V 8 bases and J 4 bases, with 14 bases left between them. Germline V CDR1 and CDR2: SEHNR, FQNEAQ (reference sequence). This CDR3 spans 13 amino acids. The chain's CDR3 is CASAQGLGTEAFF. The CDR3, as DNA: TGTGCCAGCGCGCAGGGGCTTGGCACTGAAGCTTTCTTT.

The V gene is TRBV3-1 (or the pseudogene TRBV3-2), the J gene TRBJ2-2, with D maybe TRBD1 (5 bases). Trimming took 2 bases from V and 1 from J, leaving 11 bases between them. Germline V gene lookup returns CDR1 LGHDT and CDR2 YNNKEL (reference sequence). This CDR3 spans 16 amino acids. The CDR3 sequence: CASSQRTRQNTGELFF. CDR3 DNA sequence: TGTGCCAGCAGCCAACGGACAAGACAGAACACCGGGGAGCTGTTTTTT.

This chain joins TRBV5-4 and TRBJ1-4, with 8 bases fitting TRBD1. J gave up 6 bases and V 1 base, and 5 bases lay outside the gene matches. Looked up from germline, CDR1 is SGHNT and CDR2 is YYREEE (reference sequence). The CDR3 sequence is 15 residues long. For the CDR3, the DNA is TGTGCCAGCAGCTTGTCCGAGACAGGGGATGAAAAACTGTTTTTT. As protein: CASSLSETGDEKLFF.

The rearrangement joins TRBV11-1 to TRBJ1-2, with unresolved D. The V gene lost 1 base and the J gene lost 4 bases, with 10 bases spanning the gap. There are 14 residues in the CDR3. Looked up from germline, CDR1 is SGHAT and CDR2 is FQDESV (reference sequence). The CDR3, as DNA: TGTGCCAGCAGCTTAGATGCCTTGACCTATGGCTACACCTTC. Protein sequence: CASSLDALTYGYTF.

The rearrangement links TRBV4-3 to TRBJ1-2; D unresolved. Trimming left V 1 base short and J 0 bases short, with 9 bases between. The CDR3 is 15 residues long. Germline V gene data show CDR1 as LGHNA and CDR2 as YSLEER. The CDR3 is CASSQAFPANYGYTF. CDR3 sequence (DNA): TGCGCCAGCAGCCAAGCGTTCCCGGCTAACTATGGCTACACCTTC.

The J gene is TRBJ2-1, the V gene TRBV19, with TRBD2 as a possible D gene (5 bases). The CDR3 length is 14 residues. Trimming shortened V by 3 bases and J by 9 bases, and 15 bases separated the two germline ends. CDR1 is LNHDA, CDR2 SQIVND, per germline (reference sequence). CDR3 residues: CASSIKGRSGEQFF. The CDR3 nucleotides are TGTGCCAGTAGTATCAAGGGAAGGAGCGGTGAGCAGTTCTTC.

Note on this clone: This same CDR3 is encoded by further DNA sequences in the sample. The chain links TRBV7-3 to TRBJ2-2; D ambiguous. V was shortened by 3 bases and J by 2 bases, with 7 bases between the two germline ends. This CDR3 has 14 amino acids. The germline CDR1 and CDR2 sequences are SGHTA and FQGTGA. The CDR3 loop is CASSFLGNTGELFF. CDR3 coding DNA: TGTGCCAGCAGCTTCTTAGGAAACACCGGGGAGCTGTTTTTT.

The chain combines TRBV6-5 with TRBJ2-3, with TRBD2 identical over 8 bases. The V and J ends lost 4 bases and 3 bases, in that order; junction bases with no gene match: 9. This CDR3 contains 16 residues. Germline V gene data show CDR1 as MNHEY and CDR2 as SVGAGI. DNA of the CDR3: TGTGCCAGCAGTTCTGGGGACGGGGGGGAGACAGATACGCAGTATTTT. Translating it yields CASSSGDGGETDTQYF.

The chain uses TRBV9 and TRBJ1-2; D is possibly TRBD1 (5 bases). CDR3 length equals 13 residues. Germline V lookup: CDR1 SGDLS, CDR2 YYNGEE. Trimming took 3 bases from V and 8 from J, leaving 14 bases between them. As DNA, the CDR3 is TGTGCCAGCAGCGATGGGGGGTCGAAAGGCTACACCTTC. This codes for CASSDGGSKGYTF.

The V gene is TRBV9, the J gene TRBJ1-4, with D hard to call. Trimming took off 0 bases at V and 0 bases at J, with 6 bases between the two ends. The CDR3 is 15 amino acids. CDR1 is SGDLS and CDR2 is YYNGEE in the germline V gene. CDR3 in DNA: TGTGCCAGCAGCGTAGGTTTTTCAACTAATGAAAAACTGTTTTTT. This gives the protein CASSVGFSTNEKLFF.

V and J are TRBV5-1 and TRBJ2-1; D might be TRBD1 or TRBD2, each matching 6 bases. Trimming cost V 1 base and J 10 bases, with 15 bases left between them. The CDR3 runs 14 residues. Germline V gene lookup returns CDR1 SGHRS and CDR2 YFSETQ. The CDR3 sequence: CASSLIGGGNEQFF. CDR3 DNA: TGCGCCAGCAGCTTGATTGGGGGCGGGAACGAGCAGTTCTTC.

The chain carries TRBV19 and TRBJ1-6, with D tentatively TRBD1 (5 bases). V was clipped by 2 bases and J by 7 bases, with 9 bases between them. The CDR3 is 14 amino acids. Per the germline V gene, CDR1 is LNHDA and CDR2 is SQIVND (reference sequence). In DNA form, the CDR3 reads TGTGCCAGTAGTATAAAGACAGCGAATTCACCCCTCCACTTT. Translated: CASSIKTANSPLHF.

The genes are TRBV28 and TRBJ2-5; 8 nucleotides align to TRBD1. Unmatched junction bases numbered 9, after V lost 4 bases and J lost 5 bases. The CDR3 length is 15 residues. Per the germline V gene, CDR1 is MDHEN and CDR2 is SYDVKM. In DNA form, the CDR3 reads TGTGCCAGCAGTTCGACAGGGGTATTGGGGGAGACCCAGTACTTC. Protein sequence: CASSSTGVLGETQYF. The whole variable domain, remainder taken from reference TRBV28 and TRBJ2-5, is DVKVTQSSRYLVKRTGEKVFLECVQDMDHENMFWYRQDPGLGLRLIYFSYDVKMKEKGDIPEGYSVSREKKERFSLILESASTNQTSMYLCASSSTGVLGETQYFGPGTRLLVL.

The V call is TRBV27, the J call TRBJ2-7, with D perhaps TRBD1 or TRBD2 (6 bases each). Germline CDR1 MNHEY, CDR2 SMNVEV (reference sequence). The CDR3 contains 14 residues. V was cut by 8 bases and J by 3 bases, with 17 bases left in between. The CDR3 loop is CASWDRGRSYEQYF. CDR3 sequence (DNA): TGTGCCAGCTGGGACCGGGGGCGCAGCTACGAGCAGTACTTC.

The chain is built from TRBV28 and TRBJ2-7; D is ambiguous. The V gene's germline CDR1 is MDHEN and CDR2 SYDVKM. This CDR3 contains 15 residues. Between the trimmed V and J ends, which lost 2 bases and 0 bases, there was a span of 11 bases. CDR3 coding DNA: TGTGCCAGCAGTTTAGACGACTGGGGCTCCTACGAGCAGTACTTC. Its translation: CASSLDDWGSYEQYF.

The V call is TRBV5-1, the J call TRBJ1-2, with D unclear. This CDR3 has 12 residues. Germline V gene sequence: CDR1 SGHRS, CDR2 YFSETQ. With 5 bases removed from V and 1 base from J, the gap between germline ends came to 6 bases. The CDR3 DNA reads TGCGCCAGCAGGAGCGATAACTATGGCTACACCTTC. This gives the protein CASRSDNYGYTF.

The chain employs TRBV3-1 (or the pseudogene TRBV3-2) and TRBJ2-7; a possible D gene is TRBD1 (6 bases). The CDR3 contains 13 residues. V was pared by 4 bases and J by 6 bases, with 13 bases between. CDR1 is LGHDT, CDR2 YNNKEL, per germline (reference sequence). CDR3 sequence: CASSLKTGFEQYF. The CDR3 bases are TGTGCCAGCAGCCTAAAGACAGGTTTCGAGCAGTACTTC.

The chain recombines TRBV7-8 with TRBJ1-1, with a weak D call TRBD1 (5 bases). The CDR3 has 17 amino acids. Germline-derived CDR1 and CDR2 are SGHVS and FQNEAQ. Between the trimmed V and J ends, which lost 3 bases and 0 bases, there was a span of 17 bases. The CDR3 sequence: CASSLKSGVGMNTEAFF. The CDR3 nucleotides are TGTGCCAGCAGCTTGAAATCGGGGGTGGGCATGAACACTGAAGCTTTCTTT.

This CDR3 is CASSEYSDLPIAGGELFF. In DNA form, the CDR3 reads TGTGCCAGCAGTGAATATTCGGACCTTCCCATAGCAGGCGGGGAGCTGTTTTTT. The chain links TRBV25-1 to TRBJ2-2, with D unclear. Trimming stripped 0 bases from V and 7 bases from J, with 21 bases between. The CDR3 sequence is 18 residues long. The germline CDR1 and CDR2 sequences are MGHDK and SYGVNS.

This chain connects TRBV21-1 to TRBJ1-4; the table's D gene call, TRBD1, was not cross checked with the DNA. TRBV21-1 has pseudogene status. This CDR3 has 13 amino acids. CDR3 region: CASSISLAEKLFF. The CDR3 DNA reads TGTGCCAGCAGCATTTCGTTGGCAGAAAAACTGTTTTTT.